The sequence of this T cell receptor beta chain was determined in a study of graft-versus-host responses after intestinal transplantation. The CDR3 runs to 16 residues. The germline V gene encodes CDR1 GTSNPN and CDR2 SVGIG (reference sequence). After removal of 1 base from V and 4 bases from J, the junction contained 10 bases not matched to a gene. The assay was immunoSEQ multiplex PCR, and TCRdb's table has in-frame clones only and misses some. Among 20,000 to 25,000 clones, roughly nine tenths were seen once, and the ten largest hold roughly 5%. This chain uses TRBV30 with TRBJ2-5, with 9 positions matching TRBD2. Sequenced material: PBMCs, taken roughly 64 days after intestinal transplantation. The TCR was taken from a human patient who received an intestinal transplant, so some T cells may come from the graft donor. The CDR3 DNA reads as TGTGCCTGGAGTGAGCTGGGCGGGGGGGTAGGAGAGACCCAGTACTTC. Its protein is CAWSELGGGVGETQYF.